The 11 T cell receptor beta chains below were found in one sample sequenced in a study of blood T cell repertoires in COVID-19 (dated by TCRdb to 2020 to 2022). Libraries were prepared through the immunoSEQ multiplex PCR assay. As stored in TCRdb, this immuneACCESS dataset retains in-frame rearrangements with V and J assigned. A fraction of the clones does not appear; measured against another copy, unresolved V genes explain less than half of the discrepancy, and the remainder lacks a known reason. The sample table shows about 210,000 clones, and roughly 82% are seen once. Roughly 10% of the sample is taken by the ten largest. Material for sequencing was peripheral blood. Receptor source: a man aged 45 to 65 with active or convalescent COVID-19.

The gene calls are TRBV2 and TRBJ2-5; D unresolved. In germline, CDR1 is SNHLY, CDR2 FYNNEI. The CDR3 length is 14 residues. Trimming took 0 bases from V and 2 from J, leaving 7 bases between them. This CDR3 is CASSEATYQETQYF. The CDR3 DNA reads as TGTGCCAGCAGTGAAGCGACTTATCAAGAGACCCAGTACTTC.

V and J are TRBV6-2 or TRBV6-3 and TRBJ1-5, with D possibly TRBD1 on 6 matching bases. Germline lookup yields CDR1 MNHEY and CDR2 SVGEGT. The CDR3 covers 16 residues. V gave up 2 bases and J gave up 4 bases, with 15 bases separating them. The CDR3 is CASSYLRQDINQPQHF. CDR3 nucleotides: TGTGCCAGCAGTTACCTAAGACAGGACATAAATCAGCCCCAGCATTTT.

J is TRBJ2-3 and V is TRBV2; no clear D. V lost 2 bases and J 5 bases, leaving 14 bases between the germline ends. Germline CDR1 is SNHLY and CDR2 is FYNNEI. The CDR3 sequence is 15 residues long. The CDR3 DNA reads as TGTGCCAGCAGTGAATTCAGGAAAAGTGGAGATACGCAGTATTTT. Translated, it gives CASSEFRKSGDTQYF.

The rearrangement joins TRBV11-3 to TRBJ2-3, with 14 bases fitting TRBD2. Trimming at V came to 5 bases and at J to 3 bases, leaving 4 bases not matched to a gene. Germline CDR1 reads SGHNT; CDR2 reads YENEEA. This CDR3 has 16 residues. The CDR3 loop reads CASSRGLAGDTDTQYF. CDR3 nucleotides: TGTGCCAGCAGCCGGGGACTAGCGGGAGATACAGATACGCAGTATTTT. The variable domain in full, completed from reference TRBV11-3 and TRBJ2-3, reads EAGVVQSPRYKIIEKKQPVAFWCNPISGHNTLYWYLQNLGQGPELLIRYENEEAVDDSQLPKDRFSAERLKGVDSTLKIQPAELGDSAVYLCASSRGLAGDTDTQYFGPGTRLTVL.

V and J are TRBV15 and TRBJ2-7; D is unresolved. The CDR3 has 13 residues. V was pared by 0 bases and J by 3 bases, with 6 bases between. Germline loops: CDR1 LNHNV, CDR2 YYDKDF (reference sequence). The CDR3 DNA reads as TGTGCCACCAGCAGAGAGGTCAGCTACGAGCAGTACGTC. It encodes CATSREVSYEQYV.

J is TRBJ2-5 and V is TRBV5-1; D gene uncertain. V lost 1 base to trimming and J lost 1 base, with 8 bases between them. The CDR3 is 14 residues long. From germline, CDR1 is SGHRS and CDR2 YFSETQ. CDR3 amino acids: CASSLRTVQETQYF. Here the CDR3 DNA reads TGCGCCAGCAGCTTGAGAACAGTCCAAGAGACCCAGTACTTC.

This chain joins TRBV2 and TRBJ2-3; D may be TRBD2 (5 bases). Germline lookup yields CDR1 SNHLY and CDR2 FYNNEI. V was shortened by 0 bases and J by 0 bases, with 10 bases between the two germline ends. The CDR3 is made up of 16 amino acids. The CDR3 nucleotides read TGTGCCAGCAGTGAAGCGCGGGCAGCGAGCACAGATACGCAGTATTTT. Its translation: CASSEARAASTDTQYF. Looking up the rest from reference TRBV2 and TRBJ2-3 gives the full variable domain: EPEVTQTPSHQVTQMGQEVILRCVPISNHLYFYWYRQILGQKVEFLVSFYNNEISEKSEIFDDQFSVERPDGSNFTLKIRSTKLEDSAMYFCASSEARAASTDTQYFGPGTRLTVL.

The CDR3 DNA reads as TGTGCCAGCAGCCCCTTCGGAAGGACTGAGGCCAATGAGCAGTTCTTC. Translation: CASSPFGRTEANEQFF. This chain links TRBV14 with TRBJ2-1; the D gene is possibly TRBD2 (5 bases). V dropped 4 bases and J dropped 6 bases, with 19 bases sitting between them. This CDR3 spans 16 amino acids. Looked up from germline, CDR1 is SGHDN and CDR2 is FVKESK.

The chain recombines TRBV7-2 with TRBJ1-2; 9 positions match TRBD1. This CDR3 is 14 amino acids long. V lost 5 bases to trimming and J lost 4 bases; unmatched junction nucleotides: 5. CDR1 SGHTA and CDR2 FQGNSA come from the germline V gene. CDR3 in DNA: TGTGCCAGCAGCCGTACAGGGGGCATCTATGGCTACACCTTC. Translation: CASSRTGGIYGYTF.

The chain employs TRBV12-3 or TRBV12-4 and TRBJ1-1, with a possible D match to TRBD1 (6 bases). Trimming removed 6 bases at V and 3 bases at J, with 11 bases between. This CDR3 region has 13 residues. CDR3 sequence (DNA): TGTGCCAGCAGCCTAGAGGGGGACACTGAAGCTTTCTTT. As protein: CASSLEGDTEAFF.

This rearrangement joins TRBV3-1 (or the pseudogene TRBV3-2) to TRBJ2-7, with 10 bases aligning to TRBD2. CDR1 LGHDT and CDR2 YNNKEL come from the germline V gene (reference sequence). The V segment lost 3 bases and the J segment 4 bases; nucleotides outside the gene matches: 12. The CDR3 is 17 residues long. The CDR3 loop is CASSHPRETSGMYEQYF. The CDR3 bases are TGTGCCAGCAGCCATCCCAGAGAAACTAGCGGGATGTACGAGCAGTACTTC.